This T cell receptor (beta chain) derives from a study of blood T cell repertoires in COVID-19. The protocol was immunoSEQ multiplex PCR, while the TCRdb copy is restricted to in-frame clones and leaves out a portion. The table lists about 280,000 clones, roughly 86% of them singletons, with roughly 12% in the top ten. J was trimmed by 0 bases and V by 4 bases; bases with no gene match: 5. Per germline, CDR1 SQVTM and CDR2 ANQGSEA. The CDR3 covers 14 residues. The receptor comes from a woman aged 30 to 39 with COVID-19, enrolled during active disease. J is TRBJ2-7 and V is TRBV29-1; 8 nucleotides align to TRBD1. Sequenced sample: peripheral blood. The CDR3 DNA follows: TGCAGCGTTGTGGGGACAGGAAGCTCCTACGAGCAGTACTTC. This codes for CSVVGTGSSYEQYF.